Following are 2 T cell receptor beta chains from one sample sequenced in a study of cytomegalovirus exposure and HLA in healthy donors. Clones were sequenced by immunoSEQ multiplex PCR, and TCRdb holds only the in-frame ones, with some missing. The sample has roughly 300,000 clones, 75% to 90% seen once. The sequenced sample consisted of PBMCs. The receptors stem from a woman under 40 in good health and CMV-seropositive.

The CDR3 nucleotides read TGTGCCAGCAGTGAACAGGGGTCCTATAATTCACCCCTCCACTTT. Its translation is CASSEQGSYNSPLHF. The rearrangement links TRBV6-1 to TRBJ1-6; perhaps TRBD1 as D (6 bases). V was shortened by 2 bases and J by 1 base, with 6 bases between the two germline ends. Looked up from germline, CDR1 is MNHNS and CDR2 is SASEGT. The CDR3 is 15 residues long.

This clone was observed once. The chain recombines TRBV28 with TRBJ1-1, with unresolved D. Trimming removed 7 bases at V and 1 base at J, with 10 bases between. Germline V gene data show CDR1 as MDHEN and CDR2 as SYDVKM. The CDR3 spans 13 residues. The CDR3 region has the DNA TGTGCCAGCACGTTCGGGGAGAACACTGAAGCTTTCTTT. Its translation is CASTFGENTEAFF. Drawing the rest from reference TRBV28 and TRBJ1-1, the complete variable domain is DVKVTQSSRYLVKRTGEKVFLECVQDMDHENMFWYRQDPGLGLRLIYFSYDVKMKEKGDIPEGYSVSREKKERFSLILESASTNQTSMYLCASTFGENTEAFFGQGTRLTVV.